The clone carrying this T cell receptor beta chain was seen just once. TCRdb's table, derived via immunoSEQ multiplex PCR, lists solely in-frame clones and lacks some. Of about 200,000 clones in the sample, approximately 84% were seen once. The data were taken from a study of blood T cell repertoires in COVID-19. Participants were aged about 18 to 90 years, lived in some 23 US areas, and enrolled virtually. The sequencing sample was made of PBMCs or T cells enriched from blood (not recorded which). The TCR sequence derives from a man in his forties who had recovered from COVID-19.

This chain's CDR3 is CASSYDRGGDNEQFF. CDR3 bases: TGTGCCAGCAGTTACGATCGGGGGGGGGACAATGAGCAGTTCTTC. V is TRBV6-5 and J is TRBJ2-1, with 8 nucleotides matching TRBD2. Germline assignment: CDR1 MNHEY and CDR2 SVGAGI. J was trimmed by 5 bases and V by 2 bases; bases with no gene match: 5. This CDR3 spans 15 amino acids.